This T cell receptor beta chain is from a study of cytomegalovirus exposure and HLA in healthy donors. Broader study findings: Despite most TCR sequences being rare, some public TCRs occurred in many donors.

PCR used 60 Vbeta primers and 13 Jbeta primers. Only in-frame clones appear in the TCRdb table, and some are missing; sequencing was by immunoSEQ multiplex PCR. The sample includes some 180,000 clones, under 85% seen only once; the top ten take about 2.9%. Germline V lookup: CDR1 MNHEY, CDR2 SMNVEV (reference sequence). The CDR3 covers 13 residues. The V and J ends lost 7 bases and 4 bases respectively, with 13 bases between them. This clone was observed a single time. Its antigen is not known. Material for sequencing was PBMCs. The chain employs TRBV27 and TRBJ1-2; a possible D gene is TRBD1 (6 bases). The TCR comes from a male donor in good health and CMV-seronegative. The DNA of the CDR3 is TGTGCCAGCAAATCAGGGGAAGGCTATGGCTACACCTTC. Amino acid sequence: CASKSGEGYGYTF.